What follows are 20 T cell receptor beta chains derived from one specimen sequenced in a study of blood T cell repertoires in COVID-19 (dated by TCRdb to between 2020 and 2021). The method behind the library was the immunoSEQ multiplex PCR assay. In TCRdb, the immuneACCESS table is reduced to in-frame sequences with V and J assigned. These tables do not hold every clone; where another copy was compared, an unresolved V gene accounts for under half, and the others remain unexplained. The sample table records over 300,000 clones; approximately 89% of these occur just once. The ten top clones hold 8% to 10% of the sample. The sample consisted of PBMCs or T cells enriched from blood (not recorded which). All receptors derive from a woman aged 40 to 50 who had recovered from COVID-19.

The chain recombines TRBV13 with TRBJ1-6, with D perhaps matching TRBD1 (5 bases). The CDR3 covers 15 residues. Germline V lookup: CDR1 PRHDT, CDR2 FYEKMQ (reference sequence). Trimming pared 7 bases from V and 6 bases from J, leaving 16 bases between. Here the CDR3 reads CASTPYRGGNSPLHF. CDR3 nucleotide sequence: TGTGCCAGCACACCTTATAGGGGAGGTAATTCACCCCTCCACTTT.

The rearrangement links TRBV5-1 to TRBJ2-7; tentative D call: TRBD1 (6 bases). CDR3 length equals 15 residues. Germline V CDR1 and CDR2: SGHRS, YFSETQ. Trimming pared 4 bases from V and 0 bases from J, leaving 14 bases between. The CDR3 sequence: CASSELQGNSYEQYF. CDR3 DNA sequence: TGCGCCAGCAGCGAACTGCAGGGGAACTCCTACGAGCAGTACTTC. The full variable domain, completed using reference TRBV5-1 and TRBJ2-7, is KAGVTQTPRYLIKTRGQQVTLSCSPISGHRSVSWYQQTPGQGLQFLFEYFSETQRNKGNFPGRFSGRQFSNSRSEMNVSTLELGDSALYLCASSELQGNSYEQYFGPGTRLTVT.

This chain connects TRBV5-8 to TRBJ2-7; 7 bases map to TRBD1. Germline trimming cut 0 bases from V and 3 bases from J; bases unmatched to any gene: 6. This CDR3 spans 15 amino acids. Germline values: CDR1 SGHTS, CDR2 YDEGEE. CDR3 bases: TGTGCCAGCAGCTTGGCCTCTAACAGGGGCTACGAGCAGTACTTC. The encoded protein is CASSLASNRGYEQYF. The whole variable domain, remainder taken from reference TRBV5-8 and TRBJ2-7, is EAGVTQSPTHLIKTRGQQATLRCSPISGHTSVYWYQQALGLGLQFLLWYDEGEERNRGNFPPRFSGRQFPNYSSELNVNALELEDSALYLCASSLASNRGYEQYFGPGTRLTVT.

The chain is built from TRBV4-3 and TRBJ1-4, with D possibly matching TRBD1 (5 bases). CDR3 length: 14 amino acids. CDR1 and CDR2 from the germline V gene are LGHNA and YSLEER. Trimming stripped 1 base from V and 8 bases from J, with 11 bases between. CDR3 sequence reads: CASSQVGEGEKLFF. Here the CDR3 DNA reads TGCGCCAGCAGCCAAGTGGGGGAGGGAGAAAAACTGTTTTTT.

The J gene is TRBJ1-2, the V gene TRBV29-1, with TRBD1 matching over 9 bases. J gave up 6 bases and V 4 bases, and 6 bases lay outside the gene matches. CDR3 length equals 13 residues. CDR1 and CDR2 (germline): SQVTM, ANQGSEA. The CDR3: CSVVLDRGDGYTF. The CDR3 DNA reads TGCAGCGTTGTTTTAGACAGGGGGGATGGCTACACCTTC.

The chain combines TRBV3-1 (or the pseudogene TRBV3-2) with TRBJ2-2, with D perhaps TRBD2 (6 bases). CDR1 and CDR2 (germline): LGHDT, YNNKEL (reference sequence). This CDR3 spans 14 amino acids. The germline V and J ends were trimmed by 1 base and 5 bases, with 8 bases remaining between them. The DNA of the CDR3 is TGTGCCAGCAGCCAAGGGCGGGGAACCGGGGAGCTGTTTTTT. This translates into CASSQGRGTGELFF.

This sequence joins TRBV10-2 and TRBJ2-7; 11 nucleotides line up with TRBD2. The CDR3 contains 15 residues. The germline V gene encodes CDR1 WSHSY and CDR2 SAAADI. V lost 7 bases, J lost 0 bases, and 5 bases stayed unmatched. The CDR3 spells CASINLAGGSYEQYF. The CDR3 DNA is TGCGCCAGCATTAATCTAGCGGGGGGCTCCTACGAGCAGTACTTC.

The chain carries TRBV5-4 and TRBJ2-2, with 9 bases that match TRBD2. The length of the CDR3 is 16 residues. Germline loops: CDR1 SGHNT, CDR2 YYREEE (reference sequence). After removal of 3 bases from V and 1 base from J, the junction contained 4 bases not matched to a gene. The CDR3 region has the DNA TGTGCCAGCAGCTCCGGACTAGCGAGGAACACCGGGGAGCTGTTTTTT. Protein product: CASSSGLARNTGELFF.

The V call is TRBV27, the J call TRBJ2-1; 8 positions match TRBD2. Germline V gene data show CDR1 as MNHEY and CDR2 as SMNVEV (reference sequence). The CDR3 contains 15 residues. V was pared by 3 bases and J by 3 bases, with 4 bases of the junction left unmatched. The CDR3 spells CASSFLSGVYNEQFF. In DNA form, the CDR3 reads TGTGCCAGCAGTTTCCTTAGCGGGGTCTACAATGAGCAGTTCTTC.

J is TRBJ1-2 and V is TRBV3-1 (or the pseudogene TRBV3-2); 10 nucleotides align to TRBD1. V was clipped by 2 bases and J by 4 bases; unmatched bases: 4. The CDR3 sequence is 15 residues long. Looked up from germline, CDR1 is LGHDT and CDR2 is YNNKEL (reference sequence). The chain's CDR3 is CASSQRGQGGYGYTF. CDR3 DNA sequence: TGTGCCAGCAGCCAACGTGGACAGGGGGGCTATGGCTACACCTTC.

This clone was observed once. The genes are TRBV7-8 and TRBJ2-3; 7 bases are a match to TRBD1. Germline-derived CDR1 and CDR2 are SGHVS and FQNEAQ. Unmatched junction bases numbered 4, after V lost 7 bases and J lost 0 bases. The CDR3 consists of 14 residues. The CDR3 region has the DNA TGTGCCAGCAACGAGGGGGCGAGCACAGATACGCAGTATTTT. The encoded protein is CASNEGASTDTQYF.

The genes are TRBV7-2 and TRBJ2-1, with TRBD1 identical over 10 bases. Trimming at V came to 3 bases and at J to 7 bases, leaving 3 bases not matched to a gene. CDR3 length: 14 amino acids. Germline-derived CDR1 and CDR2 are SGHTA and FQGNSA. The CDR3 nucleotides are TGTGCCAGCAGCTTCCGGACAGGGGGGAATGAGCAGTTCTTC. It is translated as CASSFRTGGNEQFF. Full variable domain (missing parts from reference TRBV7-2 and TRBJ2-1): GAGVSQSPSNKVTEKGKDVELRCDPISGHTALYWYRQSLGQGLEFLIYFQGNSAPDKSGLPSDRFSAERTGGSVSTLTIQRTQQEDSAVYLCASSFRTGGNEQFFGPGTRLTVL.

V is TRBV11-1 and J is TRBJ2-5; no clear D gene. CDR1 and CDR2 from the germline V gene are SGHAT and FQDESV (reference sequence). CDR3 length: 12 residues. V lost 5 bases and J lost 5, with 9 bases in between. The CDR3 loop is CASSPHGETQYF. CDR3 sequence (DNA): TGTGCCAGCAGCCCCCACGGGGAGACCCAGTACTTC.

The chain carries TRBV3-1 (or the pseudogene TRBV3-2) and TRBJ2-4; tentative D call: TRBD2 (6 bases). V lost 4 bases and J lost 5, with 12 bases in between. Germline assignment: CDR1 LGHDT and CDR2 YNNKEL (reference sequence). CDR3 length equals 14 residues. The CDR3 sequence: CASSPRDWENIQYF. The CDR3 DNA reads TGTGCCAGCAGCCCCCGGGACTGGGAAAACATTCAGTACTTC.

The V gene is TRBV6-5, the J gene TRBJ1-2, with 7 bases lining up with TRBD1. V lost 4 bases, J lost 4 bases, and 6 bases stayed unmatched. Germline V gives CDR1 MNHEY, CDR2 SVGAGI. This CDR3 region has 14 residues. In nucleotides, the CDR3 is TGTGCCAGCAGTTCACCGACAGGGCCCTATGGCTACACCTTC. Translated: CASSSPTGPYGYTF.

A remark on this clone: The sample holds other DNA sequences that translate to the same CDR3. This sequence joins TRBV27 and TRBJ1-3; D uncertain. The CDR3 covers 12 residues. The germline V gene encodes CDR1 MNHEY and CDR2 SMNVEV (reference sequence). The germline V and J ends were trimmed by 4 bases and 4 bases, with 5 bases remaining between them. CDR3 loop: CASSSGGNTIYF. The CDR3 bases are TGTGCCAGCAGTTCGGGGGGAAACACCATATATTTT.

The V gene is TRBV29-1, the J gene TRBJ2-3; D perhaps matches TRBD2 (6 bases). CDR3 size: 13 residues. V was cut by 6 bases and J by 1 base, with 11 bases left in between. Germline V gene data show CDR1 as SQVTM and CDR2 as ANQGSEA. In DNA, the CDR3 is TGCAGCGTCGCGGAGGGCGGCACAGATACGCAGTATTTT. It is translated as CSVAEGGTDTQYF.

This chain connects TRBV4-2 to TRBJ1-4; 10 nucleotides line up with TRBD1. CDR3 length: 20 amino acids. Germline V CDR1 and CDR2: LGHNA, YNFKEQ. V was pared by 3 bases and J by 7 bases, with 20 bases of the junction left unmatched. The CDR3 nucleotides read TGTGCCAGCAGCCAGCAAAACCTGAGACAGGGGGCTGTGGGGCTTGAAAAACTGTTTTTT. Amino acid sequence: CASSQQNLRQGAVGLEKLFF.

The CDR3, as DNA: TGTGCCAGCAGATACATGAACACTGAAGCTTTCTTT. Amino acids: CASRYMNTEAFF. V usage is TRBV27 and J usage is TRBJ1-1; D ambiguous. Germline V gives CDR1 MNHEY, CDR2 SMNVEV (reference sequence). The CDR3 loop spans 12 amino acids. V shed 6 bases and J shed 0 bases, with 5 bases lying between them.

The rearrangement links TRBV7-9 to TRBJ2-3, with TRBD2 matching over 10 bases. CDR1 and CDR2 (germline): SEHNR, FQNEAQ (reference sequence). The CDR3 runs to 15 residues. V was pared by 1 base and J by 7 bases, with 5 bases of the junction left unmatched. This chain's CDR3 is CASSLEAGGQNTQYF. The CDR3 DNA follows: TGTGCCAGCAGCTTAGAAGCGGGGGGGCAAAATACGCAGTATTTT. The full variable domain, in which reference TRBV7-9 and TRBJ2-3 provide the parts outside the CDR3, is DTGVSQNPRHKITKRGQNVTFRCDPISEHNRLYWYRQTLGQGPEFLTYFQNEAQLEKSRLLSDRFSAERPKGSFSTLEIQRTEQGDSAMYLCASSLEAGGQNTQYFGPGTRLTVL.